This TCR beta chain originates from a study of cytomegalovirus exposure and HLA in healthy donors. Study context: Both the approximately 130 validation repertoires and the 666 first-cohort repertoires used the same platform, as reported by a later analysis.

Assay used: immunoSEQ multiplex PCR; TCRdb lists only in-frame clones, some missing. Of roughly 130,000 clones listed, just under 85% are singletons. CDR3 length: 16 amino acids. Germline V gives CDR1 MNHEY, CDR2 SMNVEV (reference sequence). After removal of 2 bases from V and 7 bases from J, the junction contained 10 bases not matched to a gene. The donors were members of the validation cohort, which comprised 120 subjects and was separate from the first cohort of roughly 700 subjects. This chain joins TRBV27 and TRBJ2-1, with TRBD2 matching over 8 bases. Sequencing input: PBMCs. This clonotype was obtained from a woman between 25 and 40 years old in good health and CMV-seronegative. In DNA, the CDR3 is TGTGCCAGCAGTTTAATAGACGGGGGGGCTGGTAATGAGCAGTTCTTC. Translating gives CASSLIDGGAGNEQFF.